The 23 T cell receptor beta chains listed next were all sequenced from one sample in a study of CD8 T cells in Susac syndrome. RNA amounts of roughly 0.45 to 1 ug underwent reverse transcription with random hexamers. MiXCR was run by TCRdb on the immunoSEQ multiplex PCR reads, yielding one entry per CDR3 protein. The data contain some 160,000 distinct CDR3 sequences, 92% of them singletons. The sequenced sample consisted of CD4+ T cells from PBMCs. The receptors originated from a human donor in good health.

The chain couples TRBV2 to TRBJ1-2; 7 bases match TRBD1. This CDR3 region has 13 residues. The germline gives CDR1 SNHLY, CDR2 FYNNEI. With 8 bases clipped from V and 7 bases from J, the junction kept 10 bases outside the gene matches. The CDR3 sequence is CASPTRQGGGYTF. CDR3 in DNA: TGTGCCAGCCCCACCCGACAGGGCGGTGGCTACACCTTC.

This chain joins TRBV2 and TRBJ1-4; D is undetermined. Trimming stripped 6 bases from V and 6 bases from J, with 5 bases between. The CDR3 is made up of 11 amino acids. Germline CDR1 and CDR2: SNHLY and FYNNEI. This CDR3 is CASSEYEKLFF. DNA for the CDR3: TGTGCCAGCAGCGAATATGAAAAACTGTTTTTT.

This clonotype was seen once. This chain joins TRBV9 and TRBJ2-2, with 7 positions matching TRBD2. CDR1 and CDR2 (germline): SGDLS, YYNGEE. This CDR3 has 16 residues. The ends lost 2 bases at V and 2 bases at J; junction bases unmatched: 6. The CDR3 spells CASSVRGSANTGELFF. CDR3 nucleotide sequence: TGTGCCAGCAGCGTGCGCGGGAGTGCCAACACCGGGGAGCTGTTTTTT.

This clonotype was seen a few times. V usage is TRBV5-1 and J usage is TRBJ2-3; D is possibly TRBD2 (5 bases). Germline V gives CDR1 SGHRS, CDR2 YFSETQ. With 5 bases removed from V and 2 bases from J, the gap between germline ends came to 12 bases. The length of the CDR3 is 14 residues. The CDR3 sequence is CASRRGSFTDTQYF. CDR3 sequence (DNA): TGCGCCAGCAGACGAGGGAGCTTCACAGATACGCAGTATTTT. Together with reference TRBV5-1 and TRBJ2-3, the CDR3 gives the full variable domain: KAGVTQTPRYLIKTRGQQVTLSCSPISGHRSVSWYQQTPGQGLQFLFEYFSETQRNKGNFPGRFSGRQFSNSRSEMNVSTLELGDSALYLCASRRGSFTDTQYFGPGTRLTVL.

This sequence joins TRBV28 and TRBJ2-7; 9 nucleotides align to TRBD1. This CDR3 comprises 18 residues. J gave up 0 bases and V 2 bases, and 11 bases lay outside the gene matches. The V gene's germline CDR1 is MDHEN and CDR2 SYDVKM. The CDR3 bases are TGTGCCAGCAGTTTAGACCGGGACAGGGTCCTCGGCTCCTACGAGCAGTACTTC. This translates into CASSLDRDRVLGSYEQYF.

The CDR3 bases are TGTGCCAGCAGCTTAAGGGGACCCGAGCAGTTCTTC. Protein product: CASSLRGPEQFF. The chain links TRBV7-9 to TRBJ2-1; D is possibly TRBD1 or TRBD2 (5 bases each). The CDR3 contains 12 residues. Germline V CDR1 and CDR2: SEHNR, FQNEAQ (reference sequence). Between the trimmed V and J ends, which lost 2 bases and 10 bases, there was a span of 9 bases.

The V call is TRBV25-1, the J call TRBJ1-3; a weak D match, TRBD1 (5 bases). The V gene lost 3 bases and the J gene lost 0 bases, with 15 bases spanning the gap. Germline CDR1 is MGHDK and CDR2 is SYGVNS. The CDR3 runs 17 residues. CDR3 DNA: TGTGCCAGCAGTGATCCCCCCGGGGGTATCTCTGGAAACACCATATATTTT. Translation gives CASSDPPGGISGNTIYF.

The chain recombines TRBV27 with TRBJ2-3; 7 nucleotides line up with TRBD1. V dropped 3 bases and J dropped 7; count of bases not matched to a gene: 10. The CDR3 extends over 15 amino acids. Germline CDR1 is MNHEY and CDR2 is SMNVEV (reference sequence). CDR3: CASSFETGPVNTQYF. For the CDR3, the DNA is TGTGCCAGCAGTTTCGAGACAGGGCCGGTAAATACGCAGTATTTT.

The chain links TRBV11-2 to TRBJ2-5, with D possibly being TRBD2 (6 bases). Germline CDR1 SGHAT, CDR2 FQNNGV. V lost 3 bases and J lost 5, with 19 bases in between. This CDR3 region has 16 residues. The CDR3 DNA reads TGTGCCAGCAGCTTGTCGGGTTTCGGGGGACGGGAGACCCAGTACTTC. It codes for CASSLSGFGGRETQYF.

The chain joins TRBV5-1 to TRBJ2-5, with a possible D match to TRBD2 (6 bases). The germline V gene encodes CDR1 SGHRS and CDR2 YFSETQ. The CDR3 has 15 amino acids. Between the trimmed V and J ends, which lost 4 bases and 4 bases, there was a span of 17 bases. The CDR3 here is CASSPPGSRGETQYF. CDR3 DNA sequence: TGCGCCAGCAGCCCTCCCGGGAGTCGGGGAGAGACCCAGTACTTC.

The chain employs TRBV9 and TRBJ2-7, with 7 positions matching TRBD2. This CDR3 contains 17 residues. Germline CDR1 and CDR2: SGDLS and YYNGEE. Germline trimming cut 4 bases from V and 0 bases from J; bases unmatched to any gene: 13. The CDR3 bases are TGTGCCAGCAGCCCGATAATCACTAGCGCGCACTCCTACGAGCAGTACTTC. This sequence encodes CASSPIITSAHSYEQYF.

This clonotype occurred once. The rearrangement links TRBV7-8 to TRBJ2-5; D might be TRBD2 (7 bases). Trimming removed 2 bases at V and 4 bases at J, with 11 bases between. The CDR3 is made up of 14 amino acids. Per the germline V gene, CDR1 is SGHVS and CDR2 is FQNEAQ. The CDR3 nucleotides read TGTGCCAGCAGCTTATCTAGGGGGGGAGAGACCCAGTACTTC. Translated: CASSLSRGGETQYF.

This chain uses TRBV24-1 with TRBJ2-1, with TRBD2 matching over 12 bases. This CDR3 region has 14 residues. Per germline, CDR1 KGHDR and CDR2 SFDVKD. V trimming: 5 bases; J trimming: 12 bases; junction bases outside the gene matches: 7. Written as DNA, the CDR3 is TGTGCCACCAGTGTGTCTAGCGGGAGGGCGGGGCAGTTCTTC. It encodes CATSVSSGRAGQFF.

This chain links TRBV20-1 with TRBJ2-3; TRBD2 matches 11 bases. The CDR3 runs 16 residues. The ends lost 4 bases at V and 6 bases at J; junction bases unmatched: 12. Germline loops: CDR1 DFQATT, CDR2 SNEGSKA (reference sequence). The CDR3 is CSATGLAGALADTQYF. DNA for the CDR3: TGCAGTGCTACTGGACTAGCGGGCGCTTTAGCGGATACGCAGTATTTT.

V usage is TRBV7-2 and J usage is TRBJ2-7, with 9 bases aligning to TRBD2. The length of the CDR3 is 16 residues. V was clipped by 0 bases and J by 3 bases; unmatched bases: 6. Germline CDR1 and CDR2: SGHTA and FQGNSA. The CDR3 spells CASSLAATSGLYEQYF. The CDR3 DNA reads TGTGCCAGCAGCTTAGCGGCGACTAGCGGACTCTACGAGCAGTACTTC.

The chain has TRBV28 and TRBJ2-7, with D possibly matching TRBD2 (6 bases). Germline loops: CDR1 MDHEN, CDR2 SYDVKM. The CDR3 covers 15 residues. Trimming removed 7 bases at V and 3 bases at J, with 19 bases between. Written as DNA, the CDR3 is TGTGCCAGCAACACTGCCGGGACTGTCCTCTACGAGCAGTACTTC. This sequence encodes CASNTAGTVLYEQYF.

The V gene is TRBV29-1, the J gene TRBJ2-6, with D possibly being TRBD1 (5 bases). The CDR3 is 15 residues long. The germline V gene has CDR1 SQVTM and CDR2 ANQGSEA. V gave up 6 bases and J gave up 0 bases, with 12 bases separating them. The CDR3 spells CSVKGALSGANVLTF. CDR3 nucleotides: TGCAGCGTGAAAGGGGCCCTCTCTGGGGCCAACGTCCTGACTTTC. The variable domain in full, with the rest retrieved from reference TRBV29-1 and TRBJ2-6, is SAVISQKPSRDICQRGTSLTIQCQVDSQVTMMFWYRQQPGQSLTLIATANQGSEATYESGFVIDKFPISRPNLTFSTLTVSNMSPEDSSIYLCSVKGALSGANVLTFGAGSRLTVL.

The gene calls are TRBV6-5 and TRBJ2-7, with D perhaps being TRBD1 or TRBD2 (5 bases each). In germline, CDR1 is MNHEY, CDR2 SVGAGI. Trimming left V 5 bases short and J 6 bases short, with 14 bases between. The CDR3 consists of 13 residues. The CDR3 protein is CASSNNRDGEQYF. The CDR3 DNA reads as TGTGCCAGCAGTAATAACCGGGACGGCGAGCAGTACTTC.

The rearrangement uses TRBV18 and TRBJ1-1; no reliable D call. This CDR3 is built from 14 residues. From germline, CDR1 is KGHSH and CDR2 LQKENI. Deletions cut 6 bases from V and 0 bases from J, with 11 bases between. The chain's CDR3 is CASSPSMVNTEAFF. The CDR3 region has the DNA TGTGCCAGCTCTCCCTCAATGGTGAACACTGAAGCTTTCTTT.

The gene calls are TRBV28 and TRBJ1-4; D gene unclear. The V gene's germline CDR1 is MDHEN and CDR2 SYDVKM. Deletions cut 11 bases from V and 8 bases from J, with 9 bases between. This CDR3 contains 10 residues. DNA for the CDR3: TGTGCCTCCAGGAGGGAAAAACTGTTTTTT. Translated, it gives CASRREKLFF. The full variable domain, completed using reference TRBV28 and TRBJ1-4, is DVKVTQSSRYLVKRTGEKVFLECVQDMDHENMFWYRQDPGLGLRLIYFSYDVKMKEKGDIPEGYSVSREKKERFSLILESASTNQTSMYLCASRREKLFFGSGTQLSVL.

The chain couples TRBV5-1 to TRBJ2-5; perhaps TRBD2 as D (6 bases). Germline loops: CDR1 SGHRS, CDR2 YFSETQ. The ends were cut back, 0 bases at V and 4 bases at J, with 13 bases in the middle. The CDR3 has 15 amino acids. CDR3 nucleotides: TGCGCCAGCAGCTTGGAGCTAGCGAAGAGAGAGACCCAGTACTTC. Encoded protein: CASSLELAKRETQYF.

This chain uses TRBV6-6 with TRBJ2-1; 8 bases align to TRBD2. Trimming at V came to 5 bases and at J to 5 bases, leaving 8 bases not matched to a gene. This CDR3 has 15 amino acids. CDR1 and CDR2 from the germline V gene are MNHNY and SVGAGI (reference sequence). This CDR3 is CASSIDGGVNNEQFF. Here the CDR3 DNA reads TGTGCCAGCAGTATCGACGGGGGGGTAAACAATGAGCAGTTCTTC.

The genes are TRBV28 and TRBJ1-5; TRBD1 aligns across 7 bases. The V gene's germline CDR1 is MDHEN and CDR2 SYDVKM. Trimming at V came to 4 bases and at J to 11 bases, leaving 11 bases not matched to a gene. CDR3 length: 14 amino acids. The CDR3 is CASSSGTVPSAQHF. The CDR3 DNA is TGTGCCAGCAGTTCCGGGACAGTCCCATCGGCCCAGCATTTT. The whole variable domain, filled in from reference TRBV28 and TRBJ1-5, reads DVKVTQSSRYLVKRTGEKVFLECVQDMDHENMFWYRQDPGLGLRLIYFSYDVKMKEKGDIPEGYSVSREKKERFSLILESASTNQTSMYLCASSSGTVPSAQHFGDGTRLSIL.